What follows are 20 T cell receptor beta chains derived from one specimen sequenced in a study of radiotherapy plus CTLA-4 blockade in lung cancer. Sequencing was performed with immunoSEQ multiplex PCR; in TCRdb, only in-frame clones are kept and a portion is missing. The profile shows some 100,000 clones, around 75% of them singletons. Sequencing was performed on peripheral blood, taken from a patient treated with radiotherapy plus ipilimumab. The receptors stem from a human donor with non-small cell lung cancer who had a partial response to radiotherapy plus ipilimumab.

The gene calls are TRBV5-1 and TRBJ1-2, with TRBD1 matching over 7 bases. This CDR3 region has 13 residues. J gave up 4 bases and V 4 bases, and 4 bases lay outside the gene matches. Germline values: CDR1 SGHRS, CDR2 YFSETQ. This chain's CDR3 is CASSMGTVYGYTF. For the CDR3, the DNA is TGCGCCAGCAGCATGGGGACAGTCTATGGCTACACCTTC.

CDR3 sequence reads: CASSVTSGSGTQYF. The CDR3, as DNA: TGTGCCAGCAGTGTTACTAGCGGTTCTGGGACCCAGTACTTC. The chain uses TRBV2 and TRBJ2-5; 8 bases align to TRBD2. The ends lost 4 bases at V and 7 bases at J; junction bases unmatched: 8. This CDR3 contains 14 residues. Germline loops: CDR1 SNHLY, CDR2 FYNNEI.

The CDR3 region has the DNA TGTGCCAGCAGCTTGGAACCAGCGGGGGAGTTAGATGAGCAGTTCTTC. Its protein product is CASSLEPAGELDEQFF. The J gene is TRBJ2-1, the V gene TRBV5-4, with TRBD2 identical over 8 bases. The CDR3 totals 16 residues. Germline V gene data show CDR1 as SGHNT and CDR2 as YYREEE (reference sequence). Trimming cost V 0 bases and J 8 bases; bases outside gene matches: 10.

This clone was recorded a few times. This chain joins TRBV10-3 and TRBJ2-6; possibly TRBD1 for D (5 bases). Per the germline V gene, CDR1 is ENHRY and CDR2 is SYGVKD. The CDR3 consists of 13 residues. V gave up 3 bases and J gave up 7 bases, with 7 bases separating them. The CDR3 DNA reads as TGTGCCATCAGTGATCGGACAGCCAACGTCCTGACTTTC. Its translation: CAISDRTANVLTF.

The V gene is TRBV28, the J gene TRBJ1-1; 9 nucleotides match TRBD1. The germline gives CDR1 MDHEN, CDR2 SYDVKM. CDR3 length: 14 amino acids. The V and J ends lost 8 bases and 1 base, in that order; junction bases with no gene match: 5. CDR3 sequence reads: CASGRQGGNTEAFF. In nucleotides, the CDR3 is TGTGCCAGCGGCCGACAGGGGGGGAACACTGAAGCTTTCTTT.

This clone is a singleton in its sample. CDR3 in DNA: TGTGCCAGCAGCTTCCGGACAGGGGCGACAACTAATGAAAAACTGTTTTTT. It specifies CASSFRTGATTNEKLFF. The chain couples TRBV5-6 to TRBJ1-4, with 9 bases identical to TRBD1. V lost 2 bases and J lost 0; bases outside the gene matches: 5. Per germline, CDR1 SGHDT and CDR2 YYEEEE. The CDR3 is made up of 17 amino acids. The variable domain in full, with the rest retrieved from reference TRBV5-6 and TRBJ1-4, is DAGVTQSPTHLIKTRGQQVTLRCSPKSGHDTVSWYQQALGQGPQFIFQYYEEEERQRGNFPDRFSGHQFPNYSSELNVNALLLGDSALYLCASSFRTGATTNEKLFFGSGTQLSVL.

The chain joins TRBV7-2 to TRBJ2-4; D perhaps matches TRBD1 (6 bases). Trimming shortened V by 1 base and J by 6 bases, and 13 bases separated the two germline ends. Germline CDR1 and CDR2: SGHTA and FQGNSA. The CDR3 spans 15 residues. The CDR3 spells CASSLGQDPLNIQYF. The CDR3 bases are TGTGCCAGCAGCTTAGGACAGGACCCACTAAACATTCAGTACTTC. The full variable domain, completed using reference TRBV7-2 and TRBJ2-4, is GAGVSQSPSNKVTEKGKDVELRCDPISGHTALYWYRQSLGQGLEFLIYFQGNSAPDKSGLPSDRFSAERTGGSVSTLTIQRTQQEDSAVYLCASSLGQDPLNIQYFGAGTRLSVL.

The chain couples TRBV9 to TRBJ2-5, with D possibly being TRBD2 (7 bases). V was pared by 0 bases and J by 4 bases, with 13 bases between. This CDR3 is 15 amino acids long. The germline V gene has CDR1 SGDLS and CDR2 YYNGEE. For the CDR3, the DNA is TGTGCCAGCAGCGTAGACGGGGGGCTCGGAGAGACCCAGTACTTC. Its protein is CASSVDGGLGETQYF.

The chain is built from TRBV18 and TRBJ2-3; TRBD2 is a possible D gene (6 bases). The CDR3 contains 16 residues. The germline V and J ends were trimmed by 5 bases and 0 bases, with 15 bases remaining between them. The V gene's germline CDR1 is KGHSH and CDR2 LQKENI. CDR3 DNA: TGTGCCAGCTCATCCCAAAGCGGGCGAAGCACAGATACGCAGTATTTT. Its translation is CASSSQSGRSTDTQYF.

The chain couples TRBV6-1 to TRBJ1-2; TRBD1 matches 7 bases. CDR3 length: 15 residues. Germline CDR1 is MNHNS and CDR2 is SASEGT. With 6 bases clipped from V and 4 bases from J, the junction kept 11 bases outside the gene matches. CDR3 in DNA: TGTGCCAGCAGAAGAACAGGGGATTGGACCTATGGCTACACCTTC. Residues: CASRRTGDWTYGYTF.

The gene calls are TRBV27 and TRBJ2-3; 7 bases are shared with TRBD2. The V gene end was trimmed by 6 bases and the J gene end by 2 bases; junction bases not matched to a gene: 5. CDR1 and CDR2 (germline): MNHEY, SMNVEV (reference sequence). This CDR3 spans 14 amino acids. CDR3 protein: CASSRGLVTDTQYF. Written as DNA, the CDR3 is TGTGCCAGCAGCCGTGGACTAGTCACAGATACGCAGTATTTT.

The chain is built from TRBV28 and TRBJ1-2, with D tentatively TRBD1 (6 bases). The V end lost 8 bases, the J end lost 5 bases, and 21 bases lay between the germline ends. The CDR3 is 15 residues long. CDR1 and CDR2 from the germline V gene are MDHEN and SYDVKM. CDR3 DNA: TGTGCCAGCCTTAACAAGGGACAACACTTTTATGGCTACACCTTC. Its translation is CASLNKGQHFYGYTF.

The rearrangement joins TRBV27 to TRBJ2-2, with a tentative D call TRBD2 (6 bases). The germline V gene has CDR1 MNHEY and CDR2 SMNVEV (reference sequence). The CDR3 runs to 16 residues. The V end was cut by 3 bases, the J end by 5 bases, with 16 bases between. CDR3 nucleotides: TGTGCCAGCAGTTTCGGCCCCGGGAGAGGGACCGGGGAGCTGTTTTTT. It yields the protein CASSFGPGRGTGELFF.

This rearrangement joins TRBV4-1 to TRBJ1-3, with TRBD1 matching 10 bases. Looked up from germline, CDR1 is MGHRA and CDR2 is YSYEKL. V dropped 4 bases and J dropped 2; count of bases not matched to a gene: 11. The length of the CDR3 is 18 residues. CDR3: CASSRLWTGGTAGNTIYF. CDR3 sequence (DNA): TGCGCCAGCAGCCGACTCTGGACAGGGGGGACTGCTGGAAACACCATATATTTT.

CDR3 nucleotide sequence: TGTGCCTGGGAAAGGGGGGGTGGCACTGAAGCTTTCTTT. Translated: CAWERGGGTEAFF. This rearrangement joins TRBV30 to TRBJ1-1, with a possible D match to TRBD1 (6 bases). The CDR3 covers 13 residues. Trimming took 5 bases from V and 4 from J, leaving 14 bases between them. Germline V gene sequence: CDR1 GTSNPN, CDR2 SVGIG (reference sequence). The full variable domain, with the rest looked up from reference TRBV30 and TRBJ1-1, is SQTIHQWPATLVQPVGSPLSLECTVEGTSNPNLYWYRQAAGRGLQLLFYSVGIGQISSEVPQNLSASRPQDRQFILSSKKLLLSDSGFYLCAWERGGGTEAFFGQGTRLTVV.

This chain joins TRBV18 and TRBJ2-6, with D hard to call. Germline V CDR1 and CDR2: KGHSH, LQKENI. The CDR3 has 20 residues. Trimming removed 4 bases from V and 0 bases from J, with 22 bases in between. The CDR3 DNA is TGTGCCAGCTCACAATCCGGCGGTTATTCCCCAAGCTCTGGGGCCAACGTCCTGACTTTC. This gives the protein CASSQSGGYSPSSGANVLTF.

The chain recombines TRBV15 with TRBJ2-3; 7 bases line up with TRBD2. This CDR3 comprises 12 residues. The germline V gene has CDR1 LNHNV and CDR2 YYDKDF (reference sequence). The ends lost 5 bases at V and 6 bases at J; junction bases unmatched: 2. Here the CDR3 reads CATSRREDTQYF. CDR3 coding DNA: TGTGCCACCAGCCGGCGGGAGGATACGCAGTATTTT.

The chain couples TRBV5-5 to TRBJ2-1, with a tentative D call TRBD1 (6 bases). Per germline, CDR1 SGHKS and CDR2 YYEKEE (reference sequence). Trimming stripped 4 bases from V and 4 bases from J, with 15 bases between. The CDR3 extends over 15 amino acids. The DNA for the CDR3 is TGTGCCAGCAGCCTCACCCCTACAGGGTACAATGAGCAGTTCTTC. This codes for CASSLTPTGYNEQFF.

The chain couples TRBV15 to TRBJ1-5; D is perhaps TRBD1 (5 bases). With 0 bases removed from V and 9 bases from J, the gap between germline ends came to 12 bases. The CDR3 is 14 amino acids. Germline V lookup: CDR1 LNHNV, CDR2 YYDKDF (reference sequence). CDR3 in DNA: TGTGCCACCAGCAGAGAGGGGGGTGGAAGGCCCCAGCATTTT. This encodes CATSREGGGRPQHF.

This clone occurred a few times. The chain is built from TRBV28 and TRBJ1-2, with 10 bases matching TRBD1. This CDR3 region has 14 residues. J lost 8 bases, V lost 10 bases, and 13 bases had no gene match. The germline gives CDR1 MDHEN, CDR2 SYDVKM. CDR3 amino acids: CATRLRTGGQGYTF. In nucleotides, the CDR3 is TGTGCCACGAGGTTGCGGACAGGGGGTCAAGGCTACACCTTC.